The clone carrying this T cell receptor beta chain was observed a few times. A second PCR, run for about 7 to 11 cycles, used a sample-barcoded 5' primer plus a J-beta primer mix. Each CDR3 protein gets one entry after TCRdb re-called the 5' RACE reads with MiXCR. The sample includes about 1,800,000 distinct CDR3 sequences, about 28% of them seen just once. The CDR3 extends over 17 amino acids. V was shortened by 6 bases and J by 2 bases, with 20 bases between the two germline ends. This sample was taken from a study of blood T cells in healthy people across ages. The TCR originated in a woman in her thirties in good health. This chain links TRBV12-3 or TRBV12-4 with TRBJ2-1; weak D call: TRBD2 (5 bases). The specimen sequenced was blood. The chain's CDR3 is CASSAPSQSGPYNEQFF. The CDR3 DNA sequence: TGTGCCAGCAGCGCCCCCAGCCAAAGCGGCCCCTACAATGAGCAGTTCTTC.